Each of the 2 T cell receptor beta chains below was sequenced from the same sample in a study of T cells in Graves' hyperthyroidism and ophthalmopathy. Amplified TCR beta CDR3 regions came from RNA transcripts. Primed by the HTBI set, a first-round RT-PCR was run on the TCR CDR3. TCRdb re-analysed the multiplex PCR reads in MiXCR, keeping a single row per CDR3 protein. The sample holds 600,000 or so distinct CDR3 sequences, about 14% seen once. Specimen: blood. All receptors come from a woman aged 45-65 years with Graves' ophthalmopathy.

The V gene is TRBV28, the J gene TRBJ2-2; TRBD1 matches 7 bases. Germline V gives CDR1 MDHEN, CDR2 SYDVKM. The CDR3 is made up of 13 amino acids. Losses at the gene ends were 8 bases for V and 5 bases for J; bases not matched to a gene: 5. CDR3 in amino acids: CASAWGQTGELFF. The DNA of the CDR3 is TGTGCCAGCGCCTGGGGACAGACCGGGGAGCTGTTTTTT.

This clonotype was seen ten or more times. J is TRBJ1-2 and V is TRBV11-2; D not resolved. Germline-derived CDR1 and CDR2 are SGHAT and FQNNGV. Trimming left V 3 bases short and J 7 bases short, with 9 bases between. The CDR3 sequence is 12 residues long. CDR3 amino acids: CASSLWGSGYTF. The CDR3 bases are TGTGCCAGCAGCTTGTGGGGATCTGGCTACACCTTC.